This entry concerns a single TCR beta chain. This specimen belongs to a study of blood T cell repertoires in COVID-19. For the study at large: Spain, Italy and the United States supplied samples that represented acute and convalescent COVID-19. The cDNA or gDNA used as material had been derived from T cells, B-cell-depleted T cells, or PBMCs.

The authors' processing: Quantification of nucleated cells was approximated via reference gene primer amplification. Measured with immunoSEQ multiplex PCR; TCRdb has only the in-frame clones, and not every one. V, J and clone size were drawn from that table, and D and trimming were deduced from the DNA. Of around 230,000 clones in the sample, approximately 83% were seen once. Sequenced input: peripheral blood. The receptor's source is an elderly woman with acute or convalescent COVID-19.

CDR3 protein: CASSQGAEREKLFF. The CDR3 DNA sequence: TGTGCCAGCTCACAGGGGGCAGAACGGGAAAAACTGTTTTTT. This chain uses TRBV18 with TRBJ1-4; TRBD1 matches at 7 bases. The germline V gene encodes CDR1 KGHSH and CDR2 LQKENI. The J segment lost 8 bases and the V segment lost 4 bases, leaving 7 bases of the junction unmatched. This CDR3 spans 14 amino acids.